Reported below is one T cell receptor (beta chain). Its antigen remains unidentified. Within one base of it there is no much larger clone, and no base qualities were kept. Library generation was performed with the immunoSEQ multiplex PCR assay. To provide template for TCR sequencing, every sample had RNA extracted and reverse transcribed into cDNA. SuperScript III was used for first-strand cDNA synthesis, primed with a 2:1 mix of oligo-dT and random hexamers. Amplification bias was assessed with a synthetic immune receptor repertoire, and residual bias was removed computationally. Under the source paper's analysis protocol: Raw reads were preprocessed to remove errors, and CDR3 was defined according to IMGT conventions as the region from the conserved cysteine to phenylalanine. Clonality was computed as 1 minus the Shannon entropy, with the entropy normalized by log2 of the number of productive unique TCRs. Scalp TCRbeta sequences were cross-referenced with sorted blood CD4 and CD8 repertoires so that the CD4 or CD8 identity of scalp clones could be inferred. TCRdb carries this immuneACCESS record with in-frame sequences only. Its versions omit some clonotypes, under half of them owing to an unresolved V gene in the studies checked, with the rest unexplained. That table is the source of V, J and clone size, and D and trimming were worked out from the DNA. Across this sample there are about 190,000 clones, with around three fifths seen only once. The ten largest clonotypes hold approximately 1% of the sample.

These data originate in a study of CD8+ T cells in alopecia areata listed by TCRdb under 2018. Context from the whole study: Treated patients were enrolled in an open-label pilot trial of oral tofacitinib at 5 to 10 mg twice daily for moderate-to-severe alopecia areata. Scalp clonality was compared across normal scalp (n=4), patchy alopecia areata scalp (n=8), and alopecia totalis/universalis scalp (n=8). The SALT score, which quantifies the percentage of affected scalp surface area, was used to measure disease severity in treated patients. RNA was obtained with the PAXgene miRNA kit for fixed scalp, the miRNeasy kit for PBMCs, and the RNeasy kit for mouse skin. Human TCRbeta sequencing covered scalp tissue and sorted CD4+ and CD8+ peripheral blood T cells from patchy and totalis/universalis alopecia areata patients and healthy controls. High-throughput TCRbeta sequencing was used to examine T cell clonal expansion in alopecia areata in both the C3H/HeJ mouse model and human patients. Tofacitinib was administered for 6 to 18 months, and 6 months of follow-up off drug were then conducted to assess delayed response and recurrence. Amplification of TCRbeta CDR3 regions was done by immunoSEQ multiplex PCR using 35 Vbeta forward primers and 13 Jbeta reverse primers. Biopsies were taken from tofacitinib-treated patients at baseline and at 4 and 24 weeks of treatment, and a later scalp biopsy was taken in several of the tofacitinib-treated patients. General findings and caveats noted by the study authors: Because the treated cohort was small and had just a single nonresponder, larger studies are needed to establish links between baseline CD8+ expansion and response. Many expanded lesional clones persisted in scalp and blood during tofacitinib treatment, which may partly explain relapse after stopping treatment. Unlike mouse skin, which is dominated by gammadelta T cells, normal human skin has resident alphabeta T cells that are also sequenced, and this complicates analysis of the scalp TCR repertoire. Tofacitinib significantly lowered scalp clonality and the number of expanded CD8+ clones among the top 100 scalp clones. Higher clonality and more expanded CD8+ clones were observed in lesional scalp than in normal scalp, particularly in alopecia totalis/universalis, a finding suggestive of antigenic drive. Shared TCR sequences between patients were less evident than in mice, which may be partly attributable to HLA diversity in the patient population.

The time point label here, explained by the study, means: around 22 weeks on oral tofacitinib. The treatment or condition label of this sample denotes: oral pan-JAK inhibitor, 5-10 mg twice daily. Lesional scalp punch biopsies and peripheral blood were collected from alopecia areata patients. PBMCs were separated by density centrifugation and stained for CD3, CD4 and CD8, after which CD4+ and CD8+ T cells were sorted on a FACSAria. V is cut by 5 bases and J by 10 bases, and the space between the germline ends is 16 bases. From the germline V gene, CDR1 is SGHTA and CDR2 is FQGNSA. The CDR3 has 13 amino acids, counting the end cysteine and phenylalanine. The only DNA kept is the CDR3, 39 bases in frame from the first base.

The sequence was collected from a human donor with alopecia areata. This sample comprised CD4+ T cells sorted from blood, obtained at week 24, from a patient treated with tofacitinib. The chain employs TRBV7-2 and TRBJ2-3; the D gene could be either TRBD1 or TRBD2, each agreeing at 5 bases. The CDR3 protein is CASSRDHTGAQYF. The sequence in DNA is TGTGCCAGCAGCAGGGACCACACTGGGGCGCAGTATTTT.